The 9 T cell receptor beta chains below come from one sample, sequenced in a study of control samples from healthy donors and cancer patients. The repertoire was sequenced with immunoSEQ multiplex PCR; TCRdb's copy has only in-frame clones and lacks some. Of some 73,000 clones listed, 94% are singletons. Specimen: blood. These receptors were collected from a woman aged 40 to 55 in good health.

The gene calls are TRBV6-5 and TRBJ1-1; D might be TRBD1 (6 bases). Per the germline V gene, CDR1 is MNHEY and CDR2 is SVGAGI. The CDR3 contains 16 residues. The V gene lost 0 bases and the J gene lost 1 base, with 12 bases spanning the gap. The CDR3, as DNA: TGTGCCAGCAGTTACTCGGGGGGGCGCGGGAACACTGAAGCTTTCTTT. This encodes CASSYSGGRGNTEAFF.

The chain has TRBV5-4 and TRBJ1-1, with 9 bases identical to TRBD1. Germline assignment: CDR1 SGHNT and CDR2 YYREEE (reference sequence). V lost 4 bases to trimming and J lost 6 bases; unmatched junction nucleotides: 10. CDR3 size: 15 residues. CDR3 protein: CASSKSGQGMPEAFF. CDR3 in DNA: TGTGCCAGCAGCAAATCGGGACAGGGTATGCCTGAAGCTTTCTTT.

The CDR3 DNA reads TGTGCCAGCAGCGTCGGGAGAGTATCCTACGAGCAGTACTTC. Protein product: CASSVGRVSYEQYF. The chain has TRBV9 and TRBJ2-7, with D perhaps matching TRBD2 (6 bases). V dropped 2 bases and J dropped 1 base, with 10 bases sitting between them. Germline V gives CDR1 SGDLS, CDR2 YYNGEE. The CDR3 has 14 amino acids.

V is TRBV11-2 and J is TRBJ1-1; D uncertain. With 5 bases removed from V and 3 bases from J, the gap between germline ends came to 13 bases. The CDR3 consists of 14 residues. The germline V gene has CDR1 SGHAT and CDR2 FQNNGV. The CDR3 region has the DNA TGTGCCAGCAGCCCAATACAGTGGGACACTGAAGCTTTCTTT. Residues: CASSPIQWDTEAFF.

V and J are TRBV7-9 and TRBJ2-5; either TRBD1 or TRBD2 may fit D (5 bases each). V lost 3 bases and J lost 5, with 7 bases in between. The CDR3 loop spans 12 amino acids. Germline CDR1 is SEHNR and CDR2 is FQNEAQ (reference sequence). CDR3 sequence: CASSLWGETQYF. The CDR3 DNA is TGTGCCAGCAGCTTGTGGGGGGAGACCCAGTACTTC.

The rearrangement uses TRBV7-2 and TRBJ2-3, with D maybe TRBD2 (5 bases). This CDR3 is built from 16 residues. Germline assignment: CDR1 SGHTA and CDR2 FQGNSA. Deletions cut 2 bases from V and 2 bases from J, with 14 bases between. The CDR3 DNA follows: TGTGCCAGCAGCTTACTGGTTACGGGAATCACAGATACGCAGTATTTT. This gives the protein CASSLLVTGITDTQYF.

The chain employs TRBV2 and TRBJ2-1; D tentatively reads TRBD1 or TRBD2 (6 bases each). CDR1 and CDR2 (germline): SNHLY, FYNNEI. Deletions cut 2 bases from V and 1 base from J, with 15 bases between. CDR3 size: 17 residues. As DNA, the CDR3 is TGTGCCAGCAGTGAAAAGTCGCCGGGGGCGTCCTACAATGAGCAGTTCTTC. Its protein is CASSEKSPGASYNEQFF. The whole variable domain, remainder taken from reference TRBV2 and TRBJ2-1, is EPEVTQTPSHQVTQMGQEVILRCVPISNHLYFYWYRQILGQKVEFLVSFYNNEISEKSEIFDDQFSVERPDGSNFTLKIRSTKLEDSAMYFCASSEKSPGASYNEQFFGPGTRLTVL.

V and J are TRBV9 and TRBJ2-7, with 8 bases matching TRBD1. Germline values: CDR1 SGDLS, CDR2 YYNGEE. CDR3 length equals 14 residues. J lost 2 bases, V lost 4 bases, and 5 bases had no gene match. The CDR3 bases are TGTGCCAGCAGCCCTCGGACAGGGCCCTACGAGCAGTACTTC. Protein sequence: CASSPRTGPYEQYF.

The chain joins TRBV4-1 to TRBJ2-2; a weak D match, TRBD1 (5 bases). CDR3 size: 13 residues. The V end lost 0 bases, the J end lost 7 bases, and 6 bases lay between the germline ends. Germline-derived CDR1 and CDR2 are MGHRA and YSYEKL. The CDR3, as DNA: TGCGCCAGCAGCCAAGATAGGGGCGGGGAGCTGTTTTTT. Translating gives CASSQDRGGELFF.